These 15 T cell receptor beta chains were sequenced from one sample in a study of blood T cell repertoires in COVID-19. Sequenced by immunoSEQ multiplex PCR; TCRdb stores in-frame clones only, minus some. The table includes around 300,000 clones, approximately 91% detected once. The specimen was PBMCs or T cells enriched from blood (not recorded which). Source of these receptors: a woman in her 40s who had recovered from COVID-19.

V usage is TRBV7-2 and J usage is TRBJ1-4, with D hard to call. This CDR3 spans 16 amino acids. Germline V gene data show CDR1 as SGHTA and CDR2 as FQGNSA. Deletions cut 5 bases from V and 0 bases from J, with 13 bases between. This CDR3 is CASSPQSRATNEKLFF. The CDR3 nucleotides are TGTGCCAGCAGCCCTCAATCGAGGGCAACTAATGAAAAACTGTTTTTT.

In this sample, this clone turned up once. The gene calls are TRBV9 and TRBJ1-1, with 8 bases fitting TRBD1. This CDR3 is built from 14 residues. The germline gives CDR1 SGDLS, CDR2 YYNGEE. The V and J ends lost 5 bases and 1 base, in that order; junction bases with no gene match: 4. For the CDR3, the DNA is TGTGCCAGCAGTGGCCAGGGGGCGAACACTGAAGCTTTCTTT. Protein product: CASSGQGANTEAFF.

The chain is built from TRBV11-2 and TRBJ2-5, with a possible D match to TRBD2 (5 bases). The V end lost 4 bases, the J end lost 5 bases, and 8 bases lay between the germline ends. The CDR3 has 12 amino acids. CDR1 is SGHAT, CDR2 FQNNGV, per germline. This CDR3 is CASSSRRETQYF. The CDR3 nucleotides are TGTGCCAGCAGCTCCAGGAGGGAGACCCAGTACTTC. Together with reference TRBV11-2 and TRBJ2-5, the CDR3 gives the full variable domain: EAGVAQSPRYKIIEKRQSVAFWCNPISGHATLYWYQQILGQGPKLLIQFQNNGVVDDSQLPKDRFSAERLKGVDSTLKIQPAKLEDSAVYLCASSSRRETQYFGPGTRLLVL.

The chain combines TRBV7-9 with TRBJ2-5; 9 bases line up with TRBD2. V dropped 5 bases and J dropped 5; count of bases not matched to a gene: 9. The CDR3 runs to 15 residues. Germline CDR1 SEHNR, CDR2 FQNEAQ (reference sequence). CDR3 nucleotide sequence: TGTGCCAGCAGCCTGATGGCGGGGGGGCGGGAGACCCAGTACTTC. This encodes CASSLMAGGRETQYF.

The rearrangement links TRBV7-2 to TRBJ1-2, with D maybe TRBD1 (5 bases). Per the germline V gene, CDR1 is SGHTA and CDR2 is FQGNSA. This CDR3 spans 14 amino acids. With 0 bases removed from V and 3 bases from J, the gap between germline ends came to 8 bases. The CDR3 protein is CASSLAAQDYGYTF. CDR3 sequence (DNA): TGTGCCAGCAGCTTAGCGGCACAGGACTATGGCTACACCTTC.

CDR3 sequence: CASSPPPGLPEQYF. The CDR3 coding sequence is TGTGCCAGCTCACCACCTCCGGGGTTGCCCGAGCAGTACTTC. J is TRBJ2-7 and V is TRBV18, with a weak D call TRBD2 (5 bases). This CDR3 region has 14 residues. V gave up 0 bases and J gave up 6 bases, with 12 bases separating them. The germline V gene encodes CDR1 KGHSH and CDR2 LQKENI.

J is TRBJ2-3 and V is TRBV15; 7 bases fit TRBD1. The germline V gene has CDR1 LNHNV and CDR2 YYDKDF (reference sequence). The CDR3 contains 16 residues. V shed 0 bases and J 3 bases; nucleotides not matched to a gene: 6. The CDR3 DNA is TGTGCCACCAGCAGAGATACAGGGGTCAGTACAGATACGCAGTATTTT. It is translated as CATSRDTGVSTDTQYF.

This chain connects TRBV5-6 to TRBJ2-2; 9 nucleotides match TRBD1. Losses at the gene ends were 2 bases for V and 3 bases for J; bases not matched to a gene: 2. This CDR3 region has 15 residues. Germline CDR1 SGHDT, CDR2 YYEEEE. CDR3 in amino acids: CASSFGQGYTGELFF. Written as DNA, the CDR3 is TGTGCCAGCAGCTTCGGACAGGGGTACACCGGGGAGCTGTTTTTT.

This chain uses TRBV5-1 with TRBJ1-5, with TRBD1 matching 7 bases. Unmatched junction bases numbered 5, after V lost 3 bases and J lost 5 bases. Germline lookup yields CDR1 SGHRS and CDR2 YFSETQ. The CDR3 has 14 amino acids. The DNA for the CDR3 is TGCGCCAGCAGCTCCGGGACAGAGGATCAGCCCCAGCATTTT. Translating gives CASSSGTEDQPQHF.

The CDR3 region is CASSLTRLGGTEAFF. The CDR3 coding sequence is TGTGCCAGCAGTCTGACGCGGTTGGGGGGCACTGAAGCTTTCTTT. V usage is TRBV6-5 and J usage is TRBJ1-1; D is possibly TRBD1 (5 bases). V gave up 5 bases and J gave up 4 bases, with 17 bases separating them. CDR1 and CDR2 (germline): MNHEY, SVGAGI. This CDR3 has 15 residues.

The genes are TRBV30 and TRBJ1-6; perhaps TRBD1 as D (5 bases). This CDR3 region has 14 residues. From germline, CDR1 is GTSNPN and CDR2 SVGIG (reference sequence). Trimming left V 3 bases short and J 7 bases short, with 13 bases between. The CDR3 sequence is CAWRRRGGNSPLHF. In nucleotides, the CDR3 is TGTGCCTGGAGGAGGAGGGGCGGAAATTCACCCCTCCACTTT.

This sequence joins TRBV5-1 and TRBJ2-3; no clear D gene. Germline CDR1 reads SGHRS; CDR2 reads YFSETQ. The V end lost 2 bases, the J end lost 4 bases, and 5 bases lay between the germline ends. This CDR3 region has 12 residues. The CDR3 is CASSFNSDTQYF. CDR3 in DNA: TGCGCCAGCAGCTTCAACTCAGATACGCAGTATTTT. The variable domain in full, with the rest retrieved from reference TRBV5-1 and TRBJ2-3, is KAGVTQTPRYLIKTRGQQVTLSCSPISGHRSVSWYQQTPGQGLQFLFEYFSETQRNKGNFPGRFSGRQFSNSRSEMNVSTLELGDSALYLCASSFNSDTQYFGPGTRLTVL.

The chain recombines TRBV3-1 (or the pseudogene TRBV3-2) with TRBJ2-7; perhaps TRBD2 as D (5 bases). V was pared by 4 bases and J by 7 bases, with 17 bases between. The CDR3 extends over 14 amino acids. Germline CDR1 is LGHDT and CDR2 is YNNKEL (reference sequence). The CDR3 nucleotides read TGTGCCAGCAGCCCCTTGACTACTAGTACGGAGCAGTACTTC. Translated: CASSPLTTSTEQYF.

The CDR3 sequence is CASSISGTGIDYTF. CDR3 coding DNA: TGTGCCAGCAGTATCTCTGGGACAGGAATAGACTACACCTTC. J is TRBJ1-2 and V is TRBV2, with 8 positions matching TRBD1. This CDR3 comprises 14 residues. CDR1 SNHLY and CDR2 FYNNEI come from the germline V gene. V lost 5 bases and J lost 10; bases outside the gene matches: 12.

This chain uses TRBV2 with TRBJ2-3, with 7 bases matching TRBD2. The germline V gene has CDR1 SNHLY and CDR2 FYNNEI. CDR3 size: 15 residues. J lost 6 bases, V lost 7 bases, and 13 bases had no gene match. CDR3 coding DNA: TGTGCCAGCACCCGCCGAGGACTAGTAGGGGATACGCAGTATTTT. This encodes CASTRRGLVGDTQYF.